The T cell receptor beta chain described here comes from a study of cytomegalovirus exposure and HLA in healthy donors (TCRdb year 2017). At the level of the whole study: In an earlier analysis of approximately 500 of the donors, 276 Gb of sequence data and 90 million to 130 million unique TCR beta sequences from roughly 180 million T cells were reported. About 280 gigabases of sequencing data and approximately 92 million unique TCR sequences made up an early release that covered under 750 HLA-typed donors. Genome-wide SNP genotypes for about 60% of the roughly 700 donors were used in a later genetic analysis, which treated that subset as a discovery cohort. Besides the first cohort of 666 subjects, a separate validation cohort made up of over 100 different subjects was used. An earlier analysis of 587 of the donors applied high-throughput TCR beta sequencing to assess whether each TCR beta V gene segment acted as functional or pseudogenic. The study used immunosequencing to profile the T cell repertoires of 670 or so subjects and linked those repertoires to cytomegalovirus serostatus. Typing coverage varied by locus: about 629-640 donors for A, B, C, DRB1 and DQB1; around 560 for DQA1; nearly 610 for DPA1; under 490 for DPB1. Donor age, sex, ethnicity and CMV serostatus were compiled together with the repertoire data. To study patterns of TCR occurrence, a later analysis re-analyzed previously published TCR beta repertoires from several hundred donors and added high-resolution HLA genotyping. Among about 410 genotyped donors of the cohort, an average of approximately 240,000 unique TCR beta nucleotide sequences was sequenced per donor, of which 15% to 20% were non-productive. The genetic ancestry cluster associated with self-reported Caucasian donors included 81% of the approximately 400 genotyped donors. Four to six DR-DQ haplotypes were handled as single units for association and clustering, since linkage in the cohort was strong. All discovery cohort repertoires had been generated using a single sequencing platform. The study combined high-throughput TCR immunosequencing, statistical association of individual TCRs with disease status, and machine learning to predict cytomegalovirus infection status. Rather than drawing on any new phenotypic data, the later analysis identified candidate immune exposures from TCR beta sequences and the way those sequences occurred across donors. The study aimed to test whether signatures of past pathogen exposure could be identified by cataloging public T cell receptors. HLA typing included class I and class II loci at four-digit resolution. Overall results and qualifications from the work: Cytomegalovirus status was reported to be diagnosed by the classifier with high specificity and sensitivity in both the original and validation cohorts. A cluster of highly shared sequence variants was judged likely to represent a technical artifact of the sequencing pipeline. In vitro tests confirmed that three of the cytomegalovirus-associated TCR beta chains recognize cytomegalovirus antigens. Linkage disequilibrium might explain the correlated functional status among segregating V segments, but an unknown experimental factor could not be excluded. Assigning TCR associations to individual alleles was difficult when HLA alleles, especially DR and DQ, strongly co-occurred. A later genetic analysis associated a missense DCLRE1C variant with V-gene and J-gene trimming of TCR beta chains, and an independent cohort replicated the association. A further reported finding was that TCR beta sequences accurately predicted the HLA-A and HLA-B alleles for most subjects in the first cohort. In a later analysis, several top co-occurrence clusters were reported to appear linked to parvovirus B19, influenza, CMV and Epstein-Barr virus. The study listed 150 to 200 TCR beta chains as associated with cytomegalovirus. The authors suggested that the approach could potentially be extended to other disease states and immunological phenotypes. Some IMGT-functional V segments, including TRBV6-2 and TRBV6-3, could not be distinguished by the 87-base-pair reads and were therefore excluded. In a later analysis, the rate of TCR association differed among HLA loci, with DRB1 alleles having the most associated TCRs and HLA-C alleles having the fewest. At a false discovery rate of 0.05, a later analysis linked 16,000 or so TCR beta sequences to specific HLA alleles. Because HLA typing was missing for some donors at each locus, association tests included only the typed subset. In a later analysis, HLA-associated TCR beta chains showed more clonal expansion and lower generation probabilities than non-associated chains that were equally common. The cohort was sequenced for TCR beta chains only, and without alpha or paired-chain data the features that could be detected were limited. Presence/absence analyses assumed roughly uniform sequencing depth across donors, an assumption that may not hold. According to a later analysis, most CMV-associated TCR beta chains appeared to be HLA-restricted, and the HLA associations seemed to be driven largely by CMV exposure. The earlier analysis of around 600 of the donors excluded about 16 rarely observed V segments, including chromosome 9 orphons, because counts were too low. CMV serostatus was the only immune exposure information available for the cohort. According to a later genetic analysis, donors in an Asian-associated ancestry cluster had fewer N-insertions in productive TCRs than the approximately 610-donor mean. Broadly in line with IMGT annotations, most TCR beta V segments showed up in productive rearrangements about 87% or about 30% of the time in an earlier analysis of several hundred of the donors. Across donors, most TCR sequences were observed very rarely, whereas some public TCRs were present in many individuals.

Note on this clone: No cognate antigen has been identified for it. Base qualities are not recorded, but no much larger clone differs from it by a single base.

The library came from the immunoSEQ multiplex PCR assay. For the multiplex PCR, a mixture combining 60 forward primers for TCR Vbeta segments and 13 reverse primers for TCR Jbeta segments was used. A multiplex PCR assay on genomic DNA amplified the CDR3 region of rearranged TCR beta genes. On the Illumina HiSeq System, the amplified TCR beta libraries were sequenced as 87-base-pair reads. In the authors' own workflow: A later analysis tallied 75 million to 85 million unique TCR beta chains across the 550 to 850 repertoires, and approximately 12 million of those chains were shared by two or more donors. A nearest-neighbor algorithm error-corrected the raw reads and collapsed the reads into unique sequences, merging closely related sequences to remove PCR and sequencing errors. V, D and J gene segments were assigned by aligning CDR3 sequences to IMGT reference sequences. Each retained sequence needed at least a six-nucleotide match to both a V gene segment and a J gene segment. A rearrangement counted as productive if the CDR3 had no stop codons and remained in frame with V and J, and every other rearrangement counted as non-productive. Following IMGT convention, CDR3 was defined as the stretch from the second conserved V-encoded cysteine to the conserved J-encoded phenylalanine. In an earlier analysis of around 640 of the donors, sequences lacking an unambiguous match to a single V gene segment were excluded. An earlier analysis of 587 of the donors called V segments functional above 56.7% productive rearrangements and segregating when the between-donor standard deviation exceeded 5%. A statistical classification framework was developed to diagnose cytomegalovirus status using the catalog of TCR beta chain sequences. In a later analysis, TCR nucleotide sequences were compared against IMGT/GENE-DB human TR gene sequences so that V and J genes could be assigned. A later analysis assigned CDR3 sequences and most-parsimonious VDJ recombination scenarios with the TCRdist pipeline. In a later analysis, each TCR beta chain was defined by its CDR3 amino acid sequence together with its V-gene family, and reads without a unique V-gene family were excluded. In a later analysis, 450 to 600 highly shared, low-generation-probability nucleotide sequences were removed to address suspected cross-contamination and a sequencing artifact. A later analysis calculated a clonal expansion index for each public chain from normalized within-repertoire ranks of inferred template counts. Generation probabilities in a later analysis came from a VDJ recombination model fitted to out-of-frame rearrangements, and those results were checked against IGoR. In a later analysis, TCR-TCR, TCR-HLA and TCR-CMV co-occurrence was scored with hypergeometric tests, and a repertoire-size bias correction was applied to TCR pairs. A later analysis estimated false discovery rates by permuting HLA or CMV assignments 20 times. In a later analysis, co-occurring TCRs were grouped using DBSCAN, with TCRdist sequence similarity added in when clustering inside HLA-allele-positive subsets. Repertoires with fewer than 30,000 or more than 120,000 public chains were left out of co-occurrence clustering, as were about five repertoires with anomalous nucleotide sharing. In its TCRdb copy, this immuneACCESS table keeps in-frame sequences only and misses some clones. Where compared with another copy, unresolved V genes explain less than half of these, and the others have no known cause. The V and J calls and the clone size are those of that table, but D and trimming were determined from the DNA. Present in this sample are about 200,000 clones, 60% to 85% of which were seen just once. Roughly 1.4% of the sample goes to the ten largest clones.

The cohort was made up of around 720 healthy bone marrow donors. At the time of sampling, every cohort member was nominally healthy, though immune exposures that went unrecorded were likely present. The donor tested CMV seropositive and was one of the 289 seropositive cohort members. A peripheral blood sample was provided by each donor, and peripheral blood mononuclear cells were used for TCR beta sequencing. The Qiagen DNeasy Blood Extraction Kit was used to extract genomic DNA from the blood cell samples. The V and J ends are trimmed by 2 bases and 9 bases, leaving 5 bases between them. The germline V gene encodes CDR1 MNHNS and CDR2 SASEGT. From the cysteine through the phenylalanine, the CDR3 covers 11 amino acids. Only the CDR3 DNA is retained, 33 bases long and in frame from the first base.

The sequence joins TRBV6-1 to TRBJ2-1; the D gene identity is not certain. This clonotype originated in a girl between 5 and 17 years old in good health and CMV-seropositive. The specimen was PBMCs. The nucleotides read TGTGCCAGCAGTGAATTGAGTGAGCAGTTCTTC. This sequence encodes CASSELSEQFF.